The entry below gives a single T cell receptor beta chain sequence along with its context. Antigen specificity is unknown. Only patients with CD8+CD57+ cell expansion on flow cytometry were chosen for sequencing. The patients all had a severe acquired aplastic anemia diagnosis. The sample belongs to a study of CD8+CD57+ T cells in acquired aplastic anemia. Regarding the study as a whole: It was found that some 31 CD8+ CDR3 sequences were shared between patients and controls.

The germline gives CDR1 SGHNT, CDR2 YYREEE (reference sequence). The CDR3 is 14 amino acids. Trimming took 2 bases from V and 1 from J, leaving 9 bases between them. TCR beta VDJ and CDR3 profiles were obtained from a genomic DNA template. TCRdb re-called the reads through MiXCR, storing one row per CDR3 protein. Of roughly 500,000 distinct CDR3 sequences listed, around 30% are singletons. The sequenced sample was sorted CD4+, CD8+, or CD8+CD57+ T cells (not recorded which) from PBMCs. The genes are TRBV5-4 and TRBJ1-1; D gene uncertain. This clonotype was obtained from a human donor with aplastic anemia. The DNA of the CDR3 is TGTGCCAGCAGCTTACAGCCCGAGAACACTGAAGCTTTCTTT. The encoded protein is CASSLQPENTEAFF.